The 20 T cell receptor beta chains presented below share a single source sample, sequenced in a study of blood T cell repertoires in COVID-19. Only in-frame clones appear in the TCRdb table, and some are missing; sequencing was by immunoSEQ multiplex PCR. This sample has fewer than 150,000 clones, with around 85% found just once. The sequenced material came from peripheral blood. These TCRs come from a human donor in a cohort sampled during active COVID-19.

J is TRBJ2-2 and V is TRBV28; a possible D gene is TRBD1 (6 bases). Trimming pared 4 bases from V and 4 bases from J, leaving 16 bases between. This CDR3 has 16 residues. The germline V gene has CDR1 MDHEN and CDR2 SYDVKM. CDR3 DNA: TGTGCCAGCAGTTCCCCCACAGGGTGGGGCACCGGGGAGCTGTTTTTT. Its translation: CASSSPTGWGTGELFF.

The J gene is TRBJ1-2, the V gene TRBV7-2, with 9 bases lining up with TRBD1. V shed 5 bases, J shed 6 bases, and the junction held 13 bases outside the gene matches. Per the germline V gene, CDR1 is SGHTA and CDR2 is FQGNSA. The CDR3 contains 16 residues. The CDR3 nucleotides read TGTGCCAGCAGCCCATGGAGACAGGGGGTAGTCGATGGCTACACCTTC. Translated, it gives CASSPWRQGVVDGYTF.

J is TRBJ1-2 and V is TRBV5-4, with TRBD1 matching over 9 bases. J lost 6 bases, V lost 4 bases, and 10 bases had no gene match. The CDR3 loop spans 15 amino acids. Germline V gene data show CDR1 as SGHNT and CDR2 as YYREEE (reference sequence). The CDR3 loop reads CASSPGQGRPDGYTF. The CDR3 DNA reads as TGTGCCAGCAGCCCCGGACAGGGGCGCCCCGATGGCTACACCTTC.

The J gene is TRBJ2-1, the V gene TRBV11-3; 9 bases are a match to TRBD2. V dropped 5 bases and J dropped 4; count of bases not matched to a gene: 6. This CDR3 comprises 15 residues. Germline V gene lookup returns CDR1 SGHNT and CDR2 YENEEA. The CDR3 DNA reads TGTGCCAGCAGCGGAGGCGGGAGGGTTTACAATGAGCAGTTCTTC. Amino acid sequence: CASSGGGRVYNEQFF.

This clone was counted a single time. This chain connects TRBV30 to TRBJ2-1, with 13 bases aligning to TRBD2. The CDR3 consists of 16 residues. Per germline, CDR1 GTSNPN and CDR2 SVGIG (reference sequence). V trimming: 3 bases; J trimming: 4 bases; junction bases outside the gene matches: 6. For the CDR3, the DNA is TGTGCCTGGAGGACACCGGGACTAGCGGGGTACAATGAGCAGTTCTTC. It specifies CAWRTPGLAGYNEQFF.

This chain's CDR3 is CATSRGSQGSHNEQFF. The CDR3 DNA reads TGTGCCACCAGCAGGGGGTCCCAGGGTTCCCACAATGAGCAGTTCTTC. This chain joins TRBV15 and TRBJ2-1, with D perhaps matching TRBD1 (5 bases). CDR1 and CDR2 (germline): LNHNV, YYDKDF (reference sequence). V lost 3 bases and J lost 5, with 17 bases in between. This CDR3 is 16 amino acids long.

The V and J genes are TRBV7-2 and TRBJ1-5; 11 positions agree with TRBD1. In germline, CDR1 is SGHTA, CDR2 FQGNSA. Trimming cost V 1 base and J 0 bases; bases outside gene matches: 8. The CDR3 length is 19 residues. The CDR3, as DNA: TGTGCCAGCAGCTTAGAATTCGGACAGGGGGCTTATAGCAATCAGCCCCAGCATTTT. Protein: CASSLEFGQGAYSNQPQHF.

The chain is built from TRBV5-1 and TRBJ1-1, with 8 bases aligning to TRBD1. CDR1 and CDR2 (germline): SGHRS, YFSETQ. The CDR3 is 14 amino acids. The junction had 4 bases not matched to a gene; V was cut back by 0 bases and J by 6 bases. The chain's CDR3 is CASSLGRGPAEAFF. The CDR3 region has the DNA TGCGCCAGCAGCTTGGGCAGGGGGCCGGCTGAAGCTTTCTTT.

This clone has only a few counts. V gene TRBV4-3 combines with J gene TRBJ2-3; a weak D match, TRBD2 (6 bases). Germline V gene lookup returns CDR1 LGHNA and CDR2 YSLEER. CDR3 length: 15 amino acids. V dropped 1 base and J dropped 6 bases, with 14 bases sitting between them. The CDR3 nucleotides are TGCGCCAGCAGCCAAGTAGCGGCCGTTACTGATACGCAGTATTTT. Translating gives CASSQVAAVTDTQYF.

The chain combines TRBV3-1 (or the pseudogene TRBV3-2) with TRBJ2-7, with TRBD2 matching over 12 bases. The CDR3 is 18 amino acids. The V and J ends lost 8 bases and 0 bases, in that order; junction bases with no gene match: 14. The germline CDR1 and CDR2 sequences are LGHDT and YNNKEL (reference sequence). CDR3 DNA sequence: TGTGCCAGCTCGCCAAAACTAGCGGGAGGAAACCGCTCCTACGAGCAGTACGTC. It is translated as CASSPKLAGGNRSYEQYV.

The chain is built from TRBV7-2 and TRBJ2-5; D is uncertain. V was cut by 3 bases and J by 3 bases, with 8 bases left in between. Germline CDR1 reads SGHTA; CDR2 reads FQGNSA. The CDR3 sequence is 13 residues long. This chain's CDR3 is CASSFEVEETQYF. CDR3 in DNA: TGTGCCAGCAGCTTCGAAGTAGAAGAGACCCAGTACTTC.

The chain is built from TRBV18 and TRBJ1-1, with D maybe TRBD1 (5 bases). The germline CDR1 and CDR2 sequences are KGHSH and LQKENI. Deletions cut 2 bases from V and 4 bases from J, with 23 bases between. The CDR3 loop spans 18 amino acids. CDR3 coding DNA: TGTGCCAGCTCACCAAGCGGGGGGACCGGTGGATGGAGCACTGAAGCTTTCTTT. Translated: CASSPSGGTGGWSTEAFF.

This chain connects TRBV6-2 or TRBV6-3 to TRBJ2-7, with TRBD2 matching 13 bases. CDR1 and CDR2 (germline): MNHEY, SVGEGT. The length of the CDR3 is 17 residues. After removal of 0 bases from V and 4 bases from J, the junction contained 6 bases not matched to a gene. DNA of the CDR3: TGTGCCAGCAGTTACTCCCGGACTAGCGGGAGTCTTTACGAGCAGTACGTC. As protein: CASSYSRTSGSLYEQYV.

The J gene is TRBJ1-2, the V gene TRBV6-6; D call uncertain. The germline V gene has CDR1 MNHNY and CDR2 SVGAGI (reference sequence). The CDR3 runs to 10 residues. Trimming shortened V by 7 bases and J by 7 bases, and 7 bases separated the two germline ends. CDR3 nucleotides: TGTGCCAGCAACAGCTTTGGCTACACCTTC. As protein: CASNSFGYTF.

V usage is TRBV2 and J usage is TRBJ1-5; no firm D call. The germline CDR1 and CDR2 sequences are SNHLY and FYNNEI. Trimming left V 3 bases short and J 4 bases short, with 7 bases between. The CDR3 runs 13 residues. The CDR3 bases are TGTGCCAGCAGTGAGGAGTCAAATCAGCCCCAGCATTTT. Translated: CASSEESNQPQHF.

Comments on this clone: Mismatch with germline at one junction end may stem from a read error. The rearrangement joins TRBV5-1 to TRBJ1-1; TRBD1 matches 7 bases. This CDR3 is 13 amino acids long. Germline assignment: CDR1 SGHRS and CDR2 YFSETQ. DNA for the CDR3: TGCGCCAGCAGCCCCCGGGCAGGGGGAATTGAGATCTTT. This codes for CASSPRAGGIEIF.

V gene TRBV18 combines with J gene TRBJ1-3, with 7 bases lining up with TRBD1. In germline, CDR1 is KGHSH, CDR2 LQKENI. V lost 8 bases to trimming and J lost 4 bases; unmatched junction nucleotides: 8. The CDR3 has 14 amino acids. This CDR3 reads CASTTGTSGNTIYF. CDR3 coding DNA: TGTGCCAGCACGACAGGGACTTCGGGAAACACCATATATTTT.

The V gene is TRBV9, the J gene TRBJ2-1; D possibly corresponds to TRBD2 (6 bases). V dropped 3 bases and J dropped 10 bases, with 20 bases sitting between them. The CDR3 length is 15 residues. The germline V gene encodes CDR1 SGDLS and CDR2 YYNGEE. The CDR3 nucleotides read TGTGCCAGCAGCGCTTCGGGACTCCACGTAGGGGAGCAGTTCTTC. Translating it yields CASSASGLHVGEQFF. Supplemented by reference TRBV9 and TRBJ2-1, the full variable domain reads DSGVTQTPKHLITATGQRVTLRCSPRSGDLSVYWYQQSLDQGLQFLIQYYNGEERAKGNILERFSAQQFPDLHSELNLSSLELGDSALYFCASSASGLHVGEQFFGPGTRLTVL.

The chain links TRBV6-5 to TRBJ2-1, with 8 nucleotides matching TRBD2. Germline CDR1 and CDR2: MNHEY and SVGAGI. The CDR3 has 16 residues. With 4 bases clipped from V and 0 bases from J, the junction kept 5 bases outside the gene matches. CDR3 sequence (DNA): TGTGCCAGCAGTTTCGCGGGAGGATCCTCCTACAATGAGCAGTTCTTC. Protein sequence: CASSFAGGSSYNEQFF.

The chain links TRBV7-8 to TRBJ1-1; tentative D call: TRBD1 (6 bases). Germline lookup yields CDR1 SGHVS and CDR2 FQNEAQ. Trimming removed 1 base from V and 6 bases from J, with 12 bases in between. The CDR3 is made up of 14 amino acids. The CDR3 DNA is TGTGCCAGCAGCTTAGTGGCCAGGGGTCCTGAAGCTTTCTTT. This translates into CASSLVARGPEAFF.